This is a list of T cell receptor beta chains from one sample in a study of T cell repertoires in cytomegalovirus infection. No antigen is known for these receptors. From the reads, TCRdb called clonotypes with MiXCR, one entry per CDR3 protein. The table has roughly 500,000 distinct CDR3 sequences, around a third seen once. The source material was cultured PBMCs, sampled from culture after CMV antigen stimulation. The source is a human donor in good health (CMV status not recorded). Some clones in this sample may be carry-over from other donors' samples. Each CDR3 is given with its conserved first and last residue. D genes are given only for firm matches. The size entry is marked missing in some rows and otherwise reads once, few, many or a size class.

D,size,V,J,CDR3,DNA
NA,NA,TRBV19,TRBJ1-4,CASSDRGLDEKLFF,TGTGCCAGTAGTGATCGGGGATTGGATGAAAAACTGTTTTTT
NA,few,TRBV7-2,TRBJ1-5,CASSMGGRAQPQHF,TGTGCCAGCTCCATGGGGGGGCGCGCTCAGCCCCAGCATTTT
TRBD2,few,TRBV7-2,TRBJ2-3,CATTAGGRGSTDTQYF,TGTGCCACCACAGCCGGCGGGAGGGGAAGCACAGATACGCAGTATTTT
TRBD2,NA,TRBV7-2,TRBJ2-5,CASSLGGLAGLTQYF,TGTGCCAGCAGCTTAGGAGGACTAGCGGGGTTGACCCAGTACTTC
NA,NA,TRBV5-1,TRBJ2-3,CASSVDGQGDTQYF,TGCGCCAGCAGCGTGGACGGTCAGGGTGATACGCAGTATTTT
TRBD1,NA,TRBV11-3,TRBJ2-5,CASTGQGGQETQYF,TGTGCCAGCACGGGACAGGGGGGACAAGAGACCCAGTACTTC
NA,NA,TRBV15,TRBJ1-1,CATSREGAGDTEAFF,TGTGCCACCAGCAGAGAGGGGGCAGGGGACACTGAAGCTTTCTTT
TRBD1,NA,TRBV6-5,TRBJ2-4,CASSPGQGNIQYF,TGTGCCAGCAGTCCCGGACAGGGAAACATTCAGTACTTC
NA,few,TRBV29-1,TRBJ1-2,CSVLRGRDGYTF,TGCAGCGTTCTTCGGGGTCGGGATGGCTACACCTTC
TRBD1,NA,TRBV7-2,TRBJ1-2,CVSSLGTGGFYGYTF,TGTGTCAGCAGCTTAGGAACAGGGGGCTTCTATGGCTACACCTTC
NA,few,TRBV9,TRBJ2-2,CASSLDRTEKTGELFF,TGTGCCAGCAGTCTCGATCGGACGGAAAAAACCGGGGAGCTGTTTTTT
NA,NA,TRBV7-2,TRBJ2-2,CASSLRVRGGTGELFF,TGTGCCAGCAGCTTACGGGTCAGGGGAGGCACCGGGGAGCTGTTTTTT
NA,NA,TRBV7-2,TRBJ1-5,CASSAWGQGNQPQHF,TGTGCCAGCAGCGCTTGGGGGCAGGGCAATCAGCCCCAGCATTTT
NA,NA,TRBV7-9,TRBJ2-3,CASRPRGTGAGTDTQYF,TGTGCCAGCCGACCCCGCGGAACTGGGGCTGGCACAGATACGCAGTATTTT
NA,few,TRBV20-1,TRBJ1-2,CSASAEGQFSVYGYTF,TGCAGTGCTAGTGCGGAGGGACAATTTAGTGTCTATGGCTACACCTTC
NA,NA,TRBV19,TRBJ2-7,CASSRVDDGSYEQYF,TGTGCCAGTAGTAGGGTAGACGACGGGAGTTACGAGCAGTACTTC
TRBD1,once,TRBV5-1,TRBJ1-2,CASSVTGTGYGYTF,TGCGCCAGCAGCGTGACAGGGACCGGCTATGGCTACACCTTC
NA,few,TRBV7-2,TRBJ1-2,CASSLVGARDGYTF,TGTGCCAGCAGCTTAGTAGGGGCCCGGGATGGCTACACCTTC
TRBD1,few,TRBV2,TRBJ1-2,CASRRGQGDYGYTF,TGTGCCTCAAGGCGGGGACAGGGCGACTATGGCTACACCTTC
NA,NA,TRBV7-4,TRBJ2-5,CASSLEEACLF,TGTGCCAGCAGCTTAGAAGAGGCCTGTCTCTTC
TRBD1,NA,TRBV20-1,TRBJ1-6,CSGSGTGRSPLHF,TGCAGTGGCTCCGGGACAGGGCGTTCACCCCTCCACTTT
NA,NA,TRBV12-3/TRBV12-4,TRBJ1-1,CASSLWQGRYTEAFF,TGTGCCAGCAGTTTGTGGCAGGGCCGTTACACTGAAGCTTTCTTT
NA,NA,TRBV19,TRBJ1-2,CASSLTVNYGYTF,TGTGCCAGTAGCTTGACAGTAAACTATGGCTACACCTTC
TRBD2,NA,TRBV28,TRBJ2-1,CACAGSGAGHYNEQFF,TGTGCCTGCGCGGGGTCGGGAGCGGGGCACTACAATGAGCAGTTCTTC
NA,many,TRBV7-2,TRBJ2-1,CASSLSTGNEQFF,TGTGCCAGCAGCCTGTCTACGGGCAATGAGCAGTTCTTC
TRBD2,NA,TRBV27,TRBJ2-7,CASSQRTSGNYEQYF,TGTGCCAGCAGTCAACGGACTAGCGGTAACTACGAGCAGTACTTC
NA,NA,TRBV29-1,TRBJ1-1,CSVDIQMNTEAFF,TGCAGCGTAGATATACAGATGAACACTGAAGCTTTCTTT
NA,NA,TRBV6-2/TRBV6-3,TRBJ2-5,CASSYLRQETQYF,TGTGCCAGCAGTTACCTCAGGCAAGAGACCCAGTACTTC
NA,few,TRBV7-2,TRBJ2-1,CASTRTVNNEQFF,TGTGCCAGCACCCGGACAGTTAACAATGAGCAGTTCTTC
NA,many,TRBV7-2,TRBJ2-3,CASSLFPYRGTDTQYF,TGTGCCAGCAGCTTATTTCCCTACCGTGGCACAGATACGCAGTATTTT
NA,few,TRBV2,TRBJ2-7,CASRPGQDYEQYF,TGTGCCAGCAGGCCGGGACAAGACTACGAGCAGTACTTC
TRBD1,NA,TRBV14,TRBJ2-3,CASSQTGGDSTDTQYF,TGTGCCAGCAGCCAGACAGGGGGCGACAGCACAGATACGCAGTATTTT
NA,NA,TRBV7-2,TRBJ2-5,CASSPRLAVQETQYF,TGTGCCAGCAGCCCCCGTTTAGCGGTACAAGAGACCCAGTACTTC
NA,NA,TRBV20-1,TRBJ1-5,CSARVGEAQPQHF,TGCAGTGCTAGAGTGGGGGAGGCTCAGCCCCAGCATTTT